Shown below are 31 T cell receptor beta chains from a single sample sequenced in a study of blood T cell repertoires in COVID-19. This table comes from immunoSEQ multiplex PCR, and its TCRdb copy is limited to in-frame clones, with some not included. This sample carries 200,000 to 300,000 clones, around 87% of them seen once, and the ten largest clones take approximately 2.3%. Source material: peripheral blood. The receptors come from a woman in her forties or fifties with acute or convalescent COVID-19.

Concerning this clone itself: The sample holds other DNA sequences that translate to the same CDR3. CDR3 DNA sequence: TGTGCCAGCAGCTTGGACAGGGGGAACACCGGGGAGCTGTTTTTT. Translation: CASSLDRGNTGELFF. This chain connects TRBV5-4 to TRBJ2-2; 7 nucleotides match TRBD1. CDR3 length: 15 amino acids. Losses at the gene ends were 0 bases for V and 1 base for J; bases not matched to a gene: 0. CDR1 is SGHNT, CDR2 YYREEE, per germline (reference sequence).

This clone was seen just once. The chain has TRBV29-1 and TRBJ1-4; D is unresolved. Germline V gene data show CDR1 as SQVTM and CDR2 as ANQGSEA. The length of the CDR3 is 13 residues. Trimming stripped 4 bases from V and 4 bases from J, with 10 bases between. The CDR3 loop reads CSVVGRGNEKLFF. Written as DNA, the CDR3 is TGCAGCGTTGTCGGACGGGGTAATGAAAAACTGTTTTTT.

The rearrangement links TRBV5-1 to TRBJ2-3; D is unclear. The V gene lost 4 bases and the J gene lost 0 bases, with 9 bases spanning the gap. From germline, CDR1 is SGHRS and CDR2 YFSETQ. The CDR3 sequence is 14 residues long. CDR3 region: CASSPPGSTDTQYF. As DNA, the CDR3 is TGCGCCAGCAGCCCGCCCGGGAGCACAGATACGCAGTATTTT.

The CDR3 DNA reads TGTGCCAGCTCACTTTTTTTGGGAGACACTGAAGCTTTCTTT. Protein: CASSLFLGDTEAFF. The chain carries TRBV18 and TRBJ1-1; D is ambiguous. Trimming pared 4 bases from V and 3 bases from J, leaving 12 bases between. Germline V gene sequence: CDR1 KGHSH, CDR2 LQKENI. The CDR3 is 14 amino acids.

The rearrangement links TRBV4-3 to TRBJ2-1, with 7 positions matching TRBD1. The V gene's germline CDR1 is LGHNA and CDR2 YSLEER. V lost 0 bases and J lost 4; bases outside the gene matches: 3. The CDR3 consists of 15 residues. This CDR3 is CASSQEGQRYNEQFF. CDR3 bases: TGCGCCAGCAGCCAAGAGGGACAGCGATACAATGAGCAGTTCTTC.

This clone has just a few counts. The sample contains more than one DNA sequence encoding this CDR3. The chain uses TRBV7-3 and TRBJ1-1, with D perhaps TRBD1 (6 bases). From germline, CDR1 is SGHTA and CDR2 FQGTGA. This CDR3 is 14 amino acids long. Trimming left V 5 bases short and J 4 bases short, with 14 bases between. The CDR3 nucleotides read TGTGCCAGCAGCCCCCGTGGGGGCACCACTGAAGCTTTCTTT. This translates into CASSPRGGTTEAFF.

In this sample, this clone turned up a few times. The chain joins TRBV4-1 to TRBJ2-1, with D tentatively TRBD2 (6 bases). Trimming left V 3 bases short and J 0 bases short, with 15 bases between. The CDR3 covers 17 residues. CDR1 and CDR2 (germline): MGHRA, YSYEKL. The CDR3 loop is CASSQTQIGGSYNEQFF. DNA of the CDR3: TGCGCCAGCAGCCAGACCCAGATCGGGGGCTCCTACAATGAGCAGTTCTTC.

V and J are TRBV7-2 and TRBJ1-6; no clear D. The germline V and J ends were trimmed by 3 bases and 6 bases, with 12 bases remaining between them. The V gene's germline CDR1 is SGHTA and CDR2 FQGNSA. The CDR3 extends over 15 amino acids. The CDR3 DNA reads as TGTGCCAGCAGCTTTAGCTCGCGGGGTAATTCACCCCTCCACTTT. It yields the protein CASSFSSRGNSPLHF.

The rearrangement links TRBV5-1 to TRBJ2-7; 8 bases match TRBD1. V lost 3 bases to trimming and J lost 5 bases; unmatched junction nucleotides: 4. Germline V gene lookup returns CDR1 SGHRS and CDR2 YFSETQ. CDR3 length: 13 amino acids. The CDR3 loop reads CASSSDRGDEQYF. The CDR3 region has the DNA TGCGCCAGCAGCTCAGACAGGGGCGACGAGCAGTACTTC.

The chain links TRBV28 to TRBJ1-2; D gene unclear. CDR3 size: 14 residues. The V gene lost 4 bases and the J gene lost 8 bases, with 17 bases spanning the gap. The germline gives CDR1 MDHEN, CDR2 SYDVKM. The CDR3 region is CASSSRGRMAGYTF. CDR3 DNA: TGTGCCAGCAGTTCTCGCGGCCGAATGGCGGGCTACACCTTC.

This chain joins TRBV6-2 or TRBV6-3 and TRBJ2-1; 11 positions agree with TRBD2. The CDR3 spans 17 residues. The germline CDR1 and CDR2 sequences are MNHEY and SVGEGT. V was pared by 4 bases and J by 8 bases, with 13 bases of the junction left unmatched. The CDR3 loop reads CASSSRLAGGGRDEQFF. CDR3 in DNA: TGTGCCAGCAGTTCGCGGCTAGCGGGAGGCGGGAGGGATGAGCAGTTCTTC.

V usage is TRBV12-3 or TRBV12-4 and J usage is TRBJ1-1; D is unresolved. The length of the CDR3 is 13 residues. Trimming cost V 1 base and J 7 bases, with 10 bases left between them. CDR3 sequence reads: CASSLVSSDEAFF. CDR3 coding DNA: TGTGCCAGCAGTTTAGTATCCAGCGATGAAGCTTTCTTT.

CDR3 in DNA: TGTGCCAGCAGCCGGACAGGGGGCCCCTATAGCAATCAGCCCCAGCATTTT. The encoded protein is CASSRTGGPYSNQPQHF. The rearrangement uses TRBV2 and TRBJ1-5; TRBD1 aligns across 11 bases. CDR3 length: 17 amino acids. The germline CDR1 and CDR2 sequences are SNHLY and FYNNEI. V shed 6 bases and J 0 bases; nucleotides not matched to a gene: 7.

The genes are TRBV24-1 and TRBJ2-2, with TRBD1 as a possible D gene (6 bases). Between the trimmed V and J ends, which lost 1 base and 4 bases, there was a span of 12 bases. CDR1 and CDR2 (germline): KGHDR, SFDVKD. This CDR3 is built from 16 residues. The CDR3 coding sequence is TGTGCCACCAGTGATTTACAGGGTTGGGGCACCGGGGAGCTGTTTTTT. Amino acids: CATSDLQGWGTGELFF.

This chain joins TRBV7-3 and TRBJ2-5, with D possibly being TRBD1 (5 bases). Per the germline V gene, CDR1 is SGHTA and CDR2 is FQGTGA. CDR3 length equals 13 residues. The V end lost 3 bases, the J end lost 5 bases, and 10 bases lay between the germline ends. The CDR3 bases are TGTGCCAGCAGCTTCAGGGTCCAGGAGACCCAGTACTTC. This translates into CASSFRVQETQYF.

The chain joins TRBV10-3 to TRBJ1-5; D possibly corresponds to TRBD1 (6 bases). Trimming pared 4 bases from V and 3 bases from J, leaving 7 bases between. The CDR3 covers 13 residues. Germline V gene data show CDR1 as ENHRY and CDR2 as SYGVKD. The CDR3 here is CAISGDNNQPQHF. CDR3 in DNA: TGTGCCATCAGTGGGGACAACAATCAGCCCCAGCATTTT.

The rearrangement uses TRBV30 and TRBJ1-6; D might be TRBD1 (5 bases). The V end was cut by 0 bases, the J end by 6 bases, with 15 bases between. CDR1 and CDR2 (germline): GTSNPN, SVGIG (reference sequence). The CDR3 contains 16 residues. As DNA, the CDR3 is TGTGCCTGGAGTGTGGGAAGGGCAAGGGGTAATTCACCCCTCCACTTT. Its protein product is CAWSVGRARGNSPLHF.

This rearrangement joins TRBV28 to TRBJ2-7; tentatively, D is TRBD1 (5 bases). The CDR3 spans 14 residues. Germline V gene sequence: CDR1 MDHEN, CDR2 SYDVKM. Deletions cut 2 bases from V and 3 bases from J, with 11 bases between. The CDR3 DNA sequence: TGTGCCAGCAGTTTACTACAGGCGGTCTACGAGCAGTACTTC. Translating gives CASSLLQAVYEQYF.

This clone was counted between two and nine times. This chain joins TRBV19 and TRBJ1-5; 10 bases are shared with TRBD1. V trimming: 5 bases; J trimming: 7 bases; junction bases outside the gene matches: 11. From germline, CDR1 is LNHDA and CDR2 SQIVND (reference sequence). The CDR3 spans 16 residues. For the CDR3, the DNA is TGTGCCAGTAGTGCCCAAGGACAGGGGGGAGGACAGCCCCAGCATTTT. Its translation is CASSAQGQGGGQPQHF.

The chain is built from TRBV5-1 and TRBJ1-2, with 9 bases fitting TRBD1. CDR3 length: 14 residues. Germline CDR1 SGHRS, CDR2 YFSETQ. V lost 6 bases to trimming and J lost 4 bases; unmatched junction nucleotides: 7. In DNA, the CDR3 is TGCGCCAGCACCCAGGTGACAGGGGGCTATGGCTACACCTTC. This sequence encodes CASTQVTGGYGYTF.

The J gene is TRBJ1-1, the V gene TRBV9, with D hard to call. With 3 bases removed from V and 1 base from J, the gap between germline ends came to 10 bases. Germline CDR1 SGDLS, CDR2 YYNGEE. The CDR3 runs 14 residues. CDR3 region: CASSGTVGNTEAFF. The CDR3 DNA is TGTGCCAGCAGCGGAACAGTAGGGAACACTGAAGCTTTCTTT.

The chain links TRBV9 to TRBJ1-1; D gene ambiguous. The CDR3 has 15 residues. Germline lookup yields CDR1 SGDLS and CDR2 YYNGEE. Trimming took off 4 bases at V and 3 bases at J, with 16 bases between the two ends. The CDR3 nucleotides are TGTGCCAGCAGCTCCCGCCCTGTGGGAGACACTGAAGCTTTCTTT. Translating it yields CASSSRPVGDTEAFF.

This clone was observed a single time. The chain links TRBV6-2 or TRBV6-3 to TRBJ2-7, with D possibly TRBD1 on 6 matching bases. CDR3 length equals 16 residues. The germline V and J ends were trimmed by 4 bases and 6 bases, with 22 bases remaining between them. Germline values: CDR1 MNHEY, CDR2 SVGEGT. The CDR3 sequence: CASSFRMNRVKFEQYF. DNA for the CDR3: TGTGCCAGCAGTTTTCGGATGAACAGGGTAAAGTTCGAGCAGTACTTC.

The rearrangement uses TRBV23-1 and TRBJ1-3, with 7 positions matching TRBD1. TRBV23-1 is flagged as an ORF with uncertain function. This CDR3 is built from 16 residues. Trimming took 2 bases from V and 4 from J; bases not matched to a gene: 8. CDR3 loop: CASSQSRQGEGNTIYF. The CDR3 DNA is TGCGCCAGCAGTCAAAGTCGACAGGGAGAAGGAAACACCATATATTTT.

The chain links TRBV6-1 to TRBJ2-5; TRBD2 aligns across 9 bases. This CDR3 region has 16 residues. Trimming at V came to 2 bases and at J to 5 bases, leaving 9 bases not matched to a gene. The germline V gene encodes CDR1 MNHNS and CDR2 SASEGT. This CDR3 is CASSEFAGGLRETQYF. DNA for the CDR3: TGTGCCAGCAGTGAATTTGCGGGAGGGTTAAGGGAGACCCAGTACTTC.

Here the CDR3 DNA reads TGTGCCAGCAGTCGCCGGGACAGGGGCAATGAGCAGTTCTTC. Translation gives CASSRRDRGNEQFF. The V and J genes are TRBV6-5 and TRBJ2-1; 10 bases fit TRBD1. The V gene's germline CDR1 is MNHEY and CDR2 SVGAGI. The CDR3 is 14 residues long. V trimming: 5 bases; J trimming: 6 bases; junction bases outside the gene matches: 4.

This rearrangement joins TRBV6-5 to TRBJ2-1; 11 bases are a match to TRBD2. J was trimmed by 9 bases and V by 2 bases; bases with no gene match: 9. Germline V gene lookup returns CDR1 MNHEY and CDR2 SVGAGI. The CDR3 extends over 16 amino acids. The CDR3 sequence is CASSYPTSGSFPEQFF. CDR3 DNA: TGTGCCAGCAGTTACCCCACTAGCGGGAGCTTCCCTGAGCAGTTCTTC.

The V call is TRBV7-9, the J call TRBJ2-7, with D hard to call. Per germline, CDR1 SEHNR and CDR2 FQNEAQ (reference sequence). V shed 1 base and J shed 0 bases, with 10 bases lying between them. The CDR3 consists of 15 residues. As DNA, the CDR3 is TGTGCCAGCAGCTTAGTGGCACACCCCTCCTACGAGCAGTACTTC. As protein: CASSLVAHPSYEQYF.

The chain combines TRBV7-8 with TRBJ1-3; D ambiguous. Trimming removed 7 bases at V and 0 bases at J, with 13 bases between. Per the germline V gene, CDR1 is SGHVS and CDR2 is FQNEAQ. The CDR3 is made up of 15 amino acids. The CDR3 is CASTPNTNSGNTIYF. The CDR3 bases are TGTGCCAGCACCCCCAACACCAACTCTGGAAACACCATATATTTT. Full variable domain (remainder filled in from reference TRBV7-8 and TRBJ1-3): GAGVSQSPRYKVAKRGQDVALRCDPISGHVSLFWYQQALGQGPEFLTYFQNEAQLDKSGLPSDRFFAERPEGSVSTLKIQRTQQEDSAVYLCASTPNTNSGNTIYFGEGSWLTVV.

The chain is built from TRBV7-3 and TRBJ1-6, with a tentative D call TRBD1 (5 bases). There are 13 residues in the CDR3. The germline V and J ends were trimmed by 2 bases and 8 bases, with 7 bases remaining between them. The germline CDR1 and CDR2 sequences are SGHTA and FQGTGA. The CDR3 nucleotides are TGTGCCAGCAGCTTAGGGGCCTATTCACCCCTCCACTTT. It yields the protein CASSLGAYSPLHF.

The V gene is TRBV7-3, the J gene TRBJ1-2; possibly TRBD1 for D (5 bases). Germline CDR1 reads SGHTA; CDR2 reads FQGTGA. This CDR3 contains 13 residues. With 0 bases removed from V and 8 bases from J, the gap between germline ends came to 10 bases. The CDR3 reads CASSLTQGGGYTF. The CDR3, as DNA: TGTGCCAGCAGCTTAACGCAGGGAGGGGGCTACACCTTC.